This T cell receptor (beta chain) was identified in a study of control samples from healthy donors and cancer patients. In its sample, this clone was seen once. Measured with immunoSEQ multiplex PCR; TCRdb has only the in-frame clones, and not every one. The table lists just over 150,000 clones, 85% to 90% of them singletons. The CDR3 extends over 14 amino acids. The V gene's germline CDR1 is LNHNV and CDR2 YYDKDF (reference sequence). The V and J ends lost 0 bases and 2 bases respectively, with 8 bases between them. The rearrangement joins TRBV15 to TRBJ2-7; D unresolved. Sequenced input: blood. The receptor was derived from a man aged 30-40 years in good health. CDR3 amino acids: CATSRDQTPYEQYF. Written as DNA, the CDR3 is TGTGCCACCAGCAGAGATCAGACCCCCTACGAGCAGTACTTC. The full variable domain, completed using reference TRBV15 and TRBJ2-7, is DAMVIQNPRYQVTQFGKPVTLSCSQTLNHNVMYWYQQKSSQAPKLLFHYYDKDFNNEADTPDNFQSRRPNTSFCFLDIRSPGLGDTAMYLCATSRDQTPYEQYFGPGTRLTVT.